This TCR beta chain was recorded in a study of blood T cells in healthy people across ages. A J-beta primer mix and a sample-barcoded 5' primer were used in a second PCR of roughly 6 to 12 cycles. Every sample produced at least 3 million CDR3-containing paired-end reads. TCRdb itself ran the 5' RACE reads through MiXCR, one entry per CDR3 protein. This table holds some 1.5 million distinct CDR3 sequences, about 28% found once. General study findings and limits: Lack of knowledge of donor CMV status possibly confounded expanded clonotype changes.

Germline V CDR1 and CDR2: DFQATT, SNEGSKA (reference sequence). This CDR3 region has 14 residues. This clonotype has just a few counts. No antigen is known for it. Being one base from a much bigger clone, this may be a read error. The donors, all healthy, were Caucasians living in Russia, aged about 6 to 90. This TCR derives from a woman aged 30 to 39 in good health. The rearrangement uses TRBV20-1 and TRBJ2-1, with D maybe TRBD2 (5 bases). Input material: blood. The CDR3 sequence is CNARDTTRPVEQFF. For the CDR3, the DNA is TGCAATGCTAGAGACACAACTAGACCGGTTGAGCAGTTCTTC.